This TCR beta chain comes out of a study of T cell repertoires in aging, cancer and after chemotherapy. CDR1 and CDR2 (germline): LNHDA, SQIVND (reference sequence). The CDR3 runs to 14 residues. Trimming pared 6 bases from V and 8 bases from J, leaving 16 bases between. Multiplex touch-down PCR with TRB-A/B primers amplified rearranged V-D-J TRB sequences. TCRdb reprocessed the multiplex PCR reads with MiXCR, giving one entry per CDR3 protein. The data hold hundreds of distinct CDR3 sequences, with 22% observed a single time. This clonotype is categorized as medium-sized. Amplification of TCR beta used genomic DNA extracted from peripheral blood.

The receptor was derived from a human donor in good health. The J gene is TRBJ1-4, the V gene TRBV19; D call uncertain. Sequenced: blood. The CDR3 is CASRENRGLEKLFF. The CDR3 DNA sequence: TGTGCCAGTAGGGAGAACCGAGGATTGGAAAAACTGTTTTTT.